Listed below are T cell receptor beta chains from one sample, sequenced in a study of shared clonotypes between healthy human individuals. TCRdb's copy holds only in-frame clones and misses some; the assay was immunoSEQ multiplex PCR. The data show approximately 740,000 clones, almost 95% seen once. Material for sequencing was naive CD8+ T cells sorted from blood. The origin of the receptors is a man between 25 and 39 years old in good health. Both conserved end residues are part of each CDR3. The order of the fields is V gene, clone size, J gene, D gene, CDR3 protein, CDR3 DNA. The D gene is left open where the match is weak. Only part of the rows carry a size: once, few, many, or a class if the clone is expanded.

TRBV27	NA	TRBJ2-7	TRBD1	CASSPEQGALNEQYF	TGTGCCAGCAGTCCGGAACAGGGGGCGCTTAACGAGCAGTACTTC
TRBV7-9	NA	TRBJ1-5	NA	CASSLAGWPQHF	TGTGCCAGCAGCCTAGCAGGGTGGCCCCAGCATTTT
TRBV27	NA	TRBJ1-4	NA	CASSSGTTTNEKLFF	TGTGCCAGCAGTTCCGGGACTACAACTAATGAAAAACTGTTTTTT
TRBV5-1	once	TRBJ2-7	NA	CASSLAGGGYYEQYF	TGCGCCAGCAGCTTGGCCGGAGGCGGTTACTACGAGCAGTACTTC
TRBV29-1	NA	TRBJ2-3	TRBD2	CSVAGTSGSVDTQYF	TGCAGCGTTGCCGGGACTAGCGGGAGCGTAGATACGCAGTATTTT
TRBV6-4	once	TRBJ2-2	NA	CASSDPTAGELFF	TGTGCCAGCAGTGACCCCACGGCCGGGGAGCTGTTTTTT
TRBV4-1	once	TRBJ2-5	NA	CASSQDSAGDLGETQYF	TGCGCCAGCAGCCAAGACTCGGCAGGGGACCTGGGAGAGACCCAGTACTTC
TRBV4-2	NA	TRBJ2-7	TRBD2	CASSQELASGVSEQYF	TGTGCCAGCAGCCAAGAACTCGCTAGCGGGGTCTCCGAGCAGTACTTC
TRBV5-1	NA	TRBJ1-4	TRBD1	CASSFKGQGAAEKLFF	TGCGCCAGCAGCTTCAAGGGACAGGGGGCTGCGGAAAAACTGTTTTTT
TRBV2	once	TRBJ1-1	TRBD1	CASMWTGGGTEAFF	TGTGCCAGCATGTGGACAGGGGGAGGTACTGAAGCTTTCTTT
TRBV7-9	NA	TRBJ2-2	NA	CASSLAQATGELFF	TGTGCCAGCAGCTTAGCGCAGGCGACCGGGGAGCTGTTTTTT
TRBV10-3	NA	TRBJ2-1	TRBD2	CAIDRGGSYNEQFF	TGTGCCATCGACCGCGGGGGTTCGTACAATGAGCAGTTCTTC
TRBV7-9	NA	TRBJ2-1	TRBD2	CASSLEVGLAPYNEQFF	TGTGCCAGCAGCTTAGAGGTAGGACTAGCGCCCTACAATGAGCAGTTCTTC
TRBV29-1	NA	TRBJ2-7	TRBD1	CSVVEWDREDEQYF	TGCAGCGTCGTCGAGTGGGACAGGGAGGACGAGCAGTACTTC
TRBV6-5	NA	TRBJ2-7	NA	CASRRGDYEQYF	TGTGCCAGCAGGAGGGGAGACTACGAGCAGTACTTC
TRBV28	NA	TRBJ2-7	TRBD1	CASVRQGAPEQYF	TGTGCCAGCGTGCGGCAGGGGGCGCCCGAGCAGTACTTC
TRBV2	NA	TRBJ2-7	NA	CASISGLYEQYF	TGTGCCAGCATCTCAGGGTTGTACGAGCAGTACTTC
TRBV29-1	NA	TRBJ2-2	TRBD2	CSAGGVAGFQAGELFF	TGCAGCGCTGGGGGAGTAGCGGGATTTCAGGCCGGGGAGCTGTTTTTT
TRBV6-1	NA	TRBJ2-7	TRBD2	CASSKTSGSGYEQYF	TGTGCCAGCAGTAAGACTAGCGGGAGTGGTTACGAGCAGTACTTC
TRBV5-1	NA	TRBJ2-1	TRBD1	CASSLANQTGGTEQFF	TGCGCCAGCAGCTTGGCCAATCAGACAGGGGGCACTGAGCAGTTCTTC
TRBV11-2	NA	TRBJ2-7	TRBD2	CASSLSSGSYEQYF	TGTGCCAGCAGCTTAAGCAGCGGGAGTTACGAGCAGTACTTC
TRBV11-2	NA	TRBJ1-5	NA	CASSLEVGPDQPQHF	TGTGCCAGCAGCTTAGAAGTAGGGCCCGATCAGCCCCAGCATTTT
TRBV27	few	TRBJ2-7	NA	CASSLGDEQYF	TGTGCCAGCAGTTTAGGGGACGAGCAGTACTTC
TRBV7-6	NA	TRBJ2-3	TRBD2	CASSLRRTSGSFSDTQYF	TGTGCCAGCAGCTTAAGAAGGACTAGCGGGAGTTTTTCAGATACGCAGTATTTT
TRBV28	NA	TRBJ2-7	NA	CASSFGTYEQYF	TGTGCCAGCAGTTTTGGTACCTACGAGCAGTACTTC
TRBV25-1	NA	TRBJ1-2	NA	CASSGFLRAGARGYTF	TGTGCCAGCAGTGGTTTCCTGAGGGCAGGGGCGCGTGGCTACACCTTC
TRBV27	NA	TRBJ2-3	NA	CASSLGQLGDTQYF	TGTGCCAGCAGTTTGGGACAATTAGGGGATACGCAGTATTTT
TRBV28	once	TRBJ2-3	TRBD2	CASSYTSGRGTDTQYF	TGTGCCAGCAGTTACACTAGCGGGAGAGGGACAGATACGCAGTATTTT
TRBV7-7	NA	TRBJ2-7	NA	CASSFGRGDEQYF	TGTGCCAGCAGCTTCGGGAGAGGCGACGAGCAGTACTTC
TRBV7-9	NA	TRBJ1-1	TRBD1	CASSLGTGEAFF	TGTGCCAGCAGCTTAGGGACAGGGGAAGCTTTCTTT
TRBV6-1	NA	TRBJ1-4	NA	CASSEYRRPNEKLFF	TGTGCCAGCAGTGAATATAGGAGACCTAATGAAAAACTGTTTTTT
TRBV2	NA	TRBJ1-1	TRBD1	CASTPGSRGQGTEAFF	TGTGCCAGCACCCCAGGTTCCAGGGGGCAGGGCACTGAAGCTTTCTTT
TRBV18	NA	TRBJ2-3	NA	CASSRRDFTDTQYF	TGTGCCAGCTCACGACGGGACTTCACAGATACGCAGTATTTT
TRBV5-1	NA	TRBJ2-2	TRBD2	CASSFGLEGTGELFF	TGCGCCAGCAGCTTCGGACTAGAGGGGACCGGGGAGCTGTTTTTT
TRBV6-5	NA	TRBJ2-1	TRBD2	CASSLLAGGYNEQFF	TGTGCCAGCAGTTTACTAGCGGGAGGGTACAATGAGCAGTTCTTC
TRBV7-8	NA	TRBJ1-2	NA	CASSLAHRDDYGYTF	TGTGCCAGCAGCTTAGCGCACAGAGATGACTATGGCTACACCTTC